This T cell receptor beta chain was retrieved from a study of technical replicates of blood from a handful of donors. The table came from immunoSEQ multiplex PCR; TCRdb's copy has only in-frame clones and leaves some out. The table records over 50,000 clones, roughly 97% of them present only once. The V gene's germline CDR1 is SGHTA and CDR2 FQGNSA. This CDR3 contains 13 residues. With V trimmed by 5 bases and J by 7 bases, 3 bases remained unmatched. This TCR was sampled from a human donor in good health. The material sequenced was T cells isolated from PBMCs. The chain links TRBV7-2 to TRBJ2-7, with 12 bases that match TRBD2. The CDR3 here is CASSDGLAGEQYF. CDR3 nucleotide sequence: TGTGCCAGCAGCGACGGACTAGCGGGAGAGCAGTACTTC.